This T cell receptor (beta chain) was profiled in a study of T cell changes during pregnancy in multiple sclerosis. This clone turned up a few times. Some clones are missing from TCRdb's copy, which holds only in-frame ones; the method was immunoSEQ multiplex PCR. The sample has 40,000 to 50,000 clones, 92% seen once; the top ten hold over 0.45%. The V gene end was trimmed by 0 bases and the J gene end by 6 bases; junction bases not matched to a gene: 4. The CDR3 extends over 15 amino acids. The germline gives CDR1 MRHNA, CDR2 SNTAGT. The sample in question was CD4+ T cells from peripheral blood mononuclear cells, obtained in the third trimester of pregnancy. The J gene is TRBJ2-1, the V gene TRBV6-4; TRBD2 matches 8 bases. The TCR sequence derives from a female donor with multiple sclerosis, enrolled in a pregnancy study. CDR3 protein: CASSDSTSGSNEQFF. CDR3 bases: TGTGCCAGCAGTGACTCGACCAGCGGGAGCAATGAGCAGTTCTTC.